What follows are 4 T cell receptor beta chains derived from one specimen sequenced in a study of blood T cell repertoires in COVID-19. Generated by immunoSEQ multiplex PCR, the TCRdb table keeps only in-frame clones and is missing some. The top ten hold around 4.5% of the sample, which has about 200,000 clones, roughly 90% seen once. Sequencing was done on a sample of PBMCs or T cells enriched from blood (not recorded which). All receptors come from a woman in her thirties who had been exposed to COVID-19.

The chain is built from TRBV6-5 and TRBJ1-1; D perhaps matches TRBD1 (6 bases). The CDR3 extends over 15 amino acids. V was clipped by 0 bases and J by 12 bases, with 20 bases between them. CDR1 is MNHEY, CDR2 SVGAGI, per germline. The CDR3 reads CASSYSGSQGSATFF. Here the CDR3 DNA reads TGTGCCAGCAGTTACTCAGGGTCACAGGGTAGCGCAACTTTCTTT.

J is TRBJ1-3 and V is TRBV6-5; 7 bases are shared with TRBD1. The CDR3 consists of 13 residues. Germline loops: CDR1 MNHEY, CDR2 SVGAGI. Germline trimming cut 7 bases from V and 4 bases from J; bases unmatched to any gene: 4. DNA for the CDR3: TGTGCCAGCATGGGACAGACAGGAAACACCATATATTTT. Encoded protein: CASMGQTGNTIYF.

The J gene is TRBJ2-3, the V gene TRBV11-2; unclear D gene. The germline V gene encodes CDR1 SGHAT and CDR2 FQNNGV. This CDR3 is built from 16 residues. Trimming removed 1 base from V and 1 base from J, with 12 bases in between. CDR3 sequence reads: CASSLVVHRGTDTQYF. The CDR3 DNA follows: TGTGCCAGCAGCTTAGTCGTTCACCGGGGCACAGATACGCAGTATTTT.

The chain combines TRBV3-1 (or the pseudogene TRBV3-2) with TRBJ1-1; D might be TRBD1 (5 bases). Germline assignment: CDR1 LGHDT and CDR2 YNNKEL (reference sequence). CDR3 length equals 12 residues. Trimming removed 4 bases at V and 4 bases at J, with 7 bases between. The CDR3 DNA is TGTGCCAGCAGCCCGCAGGGCACTGAAGCTTTCTTT. Its protein is CASSPQGTEAFF.